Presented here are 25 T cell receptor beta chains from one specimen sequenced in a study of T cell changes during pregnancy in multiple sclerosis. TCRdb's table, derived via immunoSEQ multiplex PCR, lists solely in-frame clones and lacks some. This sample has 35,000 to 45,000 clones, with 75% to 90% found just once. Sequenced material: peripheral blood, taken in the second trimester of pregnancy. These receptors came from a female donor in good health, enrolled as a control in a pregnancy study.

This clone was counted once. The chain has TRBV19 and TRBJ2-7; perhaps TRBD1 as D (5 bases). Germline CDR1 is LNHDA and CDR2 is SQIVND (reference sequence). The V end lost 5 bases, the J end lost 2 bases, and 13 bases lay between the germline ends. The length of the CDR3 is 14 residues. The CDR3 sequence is CASSPGQGTYEQYF. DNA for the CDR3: TGTGCCAGTAGTCCAGGGCAGGGCACCTACGAGCAGTACTTC.

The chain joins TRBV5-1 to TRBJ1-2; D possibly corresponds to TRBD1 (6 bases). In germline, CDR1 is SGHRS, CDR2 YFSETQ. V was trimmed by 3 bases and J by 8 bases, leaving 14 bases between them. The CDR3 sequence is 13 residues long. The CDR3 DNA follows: TGCGCCAGCAGCTCCACAGGGCTCGGCGGCTACACCTTC. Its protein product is CASSSTGLGGYTF.

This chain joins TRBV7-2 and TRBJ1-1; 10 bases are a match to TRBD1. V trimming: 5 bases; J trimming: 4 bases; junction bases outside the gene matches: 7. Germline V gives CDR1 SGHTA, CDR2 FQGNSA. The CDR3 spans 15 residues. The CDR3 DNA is TGTGCCAGCAGCCGCGGGGGACAGGGGCTCACTGAAGCTTTCTTT. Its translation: CASSRGGQGLTEAFF.

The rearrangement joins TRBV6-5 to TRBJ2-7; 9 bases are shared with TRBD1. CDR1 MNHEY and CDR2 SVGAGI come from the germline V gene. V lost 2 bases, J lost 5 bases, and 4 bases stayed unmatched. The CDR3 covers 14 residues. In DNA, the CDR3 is TGTGCCAGCAGTTACGGGACAGGGATCAACGAGCAGTACTTC. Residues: CASSYGTGINEQYF.

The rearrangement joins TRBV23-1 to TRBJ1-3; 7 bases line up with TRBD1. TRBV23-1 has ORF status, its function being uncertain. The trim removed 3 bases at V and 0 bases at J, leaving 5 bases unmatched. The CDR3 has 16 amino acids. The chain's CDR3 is CASSHDRVGSGNTIYF. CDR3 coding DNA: TGCGCCAGCAGTCACGACAGGGTCGGCTCTGGAAACACCATATATTTT.

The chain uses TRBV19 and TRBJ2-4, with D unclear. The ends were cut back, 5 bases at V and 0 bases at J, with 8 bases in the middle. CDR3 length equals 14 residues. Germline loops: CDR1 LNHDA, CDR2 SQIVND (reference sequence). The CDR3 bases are TGTGCCAGTAGTGAAGCGCTAGCCAAAAACATTCAGTACTTC. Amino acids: CASSEALAKNIQYF.

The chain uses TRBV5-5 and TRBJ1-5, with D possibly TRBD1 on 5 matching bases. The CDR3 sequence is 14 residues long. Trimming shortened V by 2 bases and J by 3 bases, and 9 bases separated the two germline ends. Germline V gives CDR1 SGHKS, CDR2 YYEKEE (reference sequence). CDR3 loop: CASSFEQANQPQHF. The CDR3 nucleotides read TGTGCCAGCAGCTTCGAACAGGCCAATCAGCCCCAGCATTTT.

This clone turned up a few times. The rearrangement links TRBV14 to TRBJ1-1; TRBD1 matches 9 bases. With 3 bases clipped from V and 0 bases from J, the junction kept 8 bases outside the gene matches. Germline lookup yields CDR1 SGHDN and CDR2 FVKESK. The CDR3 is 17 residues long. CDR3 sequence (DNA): TGTGCCAGCAGCCATGCTCGACAGGGGGTTATGAACACTGAAGCTTTCTTT. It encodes CASSHARQGVMNTEAFF.

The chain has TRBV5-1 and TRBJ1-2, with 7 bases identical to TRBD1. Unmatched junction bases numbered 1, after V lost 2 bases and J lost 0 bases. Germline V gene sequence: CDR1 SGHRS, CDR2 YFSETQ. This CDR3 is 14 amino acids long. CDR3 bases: TGCGCCAGCAGCTTAGGACAGGCTAACTATGGCTACACCTTC. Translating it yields CASSLGQANYGYTF.

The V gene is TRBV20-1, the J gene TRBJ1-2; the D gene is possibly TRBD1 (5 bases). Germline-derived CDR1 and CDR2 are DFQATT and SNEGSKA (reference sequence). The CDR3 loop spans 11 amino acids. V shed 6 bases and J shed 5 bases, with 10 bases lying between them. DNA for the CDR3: TGCAGTGCAAGTAAGGGGTATGGCTACACCTTC. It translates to CSASKGYGYTF.

This chain's CDR3 is CASSQMNTEAFF. The CDR3 region has the DNA TGTGCCAGCAGTCAAATGAACACTGAAGCTTTCTTT. V gene TRBV25-1 combines with J gene TRBJ1-1, with no clear D. V dropped 5 bases and J dropped 0 bases, with 4 bases sitting between them. The CDR3 has 12 amino acids. Looked up from germline, CDR1 is MGHDK and CDR2 is SYGVNS.

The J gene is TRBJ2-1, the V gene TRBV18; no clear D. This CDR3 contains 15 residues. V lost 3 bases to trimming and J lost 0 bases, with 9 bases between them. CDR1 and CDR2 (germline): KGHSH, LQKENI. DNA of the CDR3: TGTGCCAGCTCACCCGGAGTGAGCTCCTACAATGAGCAGTTCTTC. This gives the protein CASSPGVSSYNEQFF.

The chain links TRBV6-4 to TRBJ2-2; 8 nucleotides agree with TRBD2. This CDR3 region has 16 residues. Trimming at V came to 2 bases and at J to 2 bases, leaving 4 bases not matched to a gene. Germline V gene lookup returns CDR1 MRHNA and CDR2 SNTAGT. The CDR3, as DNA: TGTGCCAGCAGTGACGGAAGCGGGGGAAACACCGGGGAGCTGTTTTTT. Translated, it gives CASSDGSGGNTGELFF.

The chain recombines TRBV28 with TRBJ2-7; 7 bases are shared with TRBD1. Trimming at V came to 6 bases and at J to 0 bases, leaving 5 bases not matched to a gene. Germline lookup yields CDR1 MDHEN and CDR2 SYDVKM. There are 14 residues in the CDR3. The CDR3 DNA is TGTGCCAGCAGCGAGACAGGGACCTCCTACGAGCAGTACTTC. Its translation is CASSETGTSYEQYF.

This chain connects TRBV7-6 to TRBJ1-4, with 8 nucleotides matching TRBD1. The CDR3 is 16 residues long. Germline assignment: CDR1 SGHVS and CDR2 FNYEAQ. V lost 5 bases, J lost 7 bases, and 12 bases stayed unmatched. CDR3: CASSPAPGQEVEKLFF. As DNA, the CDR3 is TGTGCCAGCAGCCCCGCCCCGGGACAGGAGGTTGAAAAACTGTTTTTT.

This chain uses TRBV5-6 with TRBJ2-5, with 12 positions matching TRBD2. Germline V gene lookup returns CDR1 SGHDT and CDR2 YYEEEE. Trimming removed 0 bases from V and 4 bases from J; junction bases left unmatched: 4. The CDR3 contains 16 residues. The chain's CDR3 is CASSLALAGGLETQYF. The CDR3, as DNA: TGTGCCAGCAGCTTGGCCCTAGCGGGGGGGCTAGAGACCCAGTACTTC.

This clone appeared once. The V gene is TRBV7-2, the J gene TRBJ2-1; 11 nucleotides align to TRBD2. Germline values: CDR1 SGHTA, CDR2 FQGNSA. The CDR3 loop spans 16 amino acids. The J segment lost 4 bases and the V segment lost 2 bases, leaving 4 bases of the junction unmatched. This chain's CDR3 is CASSLSLAGGYNEQFF. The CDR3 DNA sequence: TGTGCCAGCAGCTTAAGTCTAGCGGGGGGTTACAATGAGCAGTTCTTC. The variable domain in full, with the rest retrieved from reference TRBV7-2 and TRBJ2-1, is GAGVSQSPSNKVTEKGKDVELRCDPISGHTALYWYRQSLGQGLEFLIYFQGNSAPDKSGLPSDRFSAERTGGSVSTLTIQRTQQEDSAVYLCASSLSLAGGYNEQFFGPGTRLTVL.

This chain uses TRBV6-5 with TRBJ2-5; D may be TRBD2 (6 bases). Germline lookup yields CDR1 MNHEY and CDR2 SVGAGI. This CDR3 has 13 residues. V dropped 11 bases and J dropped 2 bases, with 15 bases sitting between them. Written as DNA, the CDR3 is TGTGCCTCCGGAGGGCCCCTTCAAGAGACCCAGTACTTC. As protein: CASGGPLQETQYF.

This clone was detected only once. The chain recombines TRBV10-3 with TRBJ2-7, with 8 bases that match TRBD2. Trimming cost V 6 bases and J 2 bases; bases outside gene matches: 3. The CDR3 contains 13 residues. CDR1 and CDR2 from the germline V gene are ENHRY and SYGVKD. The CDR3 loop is CAISGAGAYEQYF. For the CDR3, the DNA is TGTGCCATCAGCGGAGCGGGGGCCTACGAGCAGTACTTC.

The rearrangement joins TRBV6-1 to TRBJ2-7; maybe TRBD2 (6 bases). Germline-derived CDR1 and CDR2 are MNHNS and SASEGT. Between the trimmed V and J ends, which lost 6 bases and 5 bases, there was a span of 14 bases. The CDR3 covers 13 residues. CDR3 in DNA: TGTGCCAGCAGGGAGGGCCTTCGGGACGAGCAGTACTTC. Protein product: CASREGLRDEQYF.

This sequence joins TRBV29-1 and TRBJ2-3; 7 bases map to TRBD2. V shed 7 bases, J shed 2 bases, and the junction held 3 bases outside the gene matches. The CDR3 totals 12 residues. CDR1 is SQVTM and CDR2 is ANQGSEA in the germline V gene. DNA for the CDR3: TGCAGCGGGGAGGGCAACACAGATACGCAGTATTTT. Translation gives CSGEGNTDTQYF.

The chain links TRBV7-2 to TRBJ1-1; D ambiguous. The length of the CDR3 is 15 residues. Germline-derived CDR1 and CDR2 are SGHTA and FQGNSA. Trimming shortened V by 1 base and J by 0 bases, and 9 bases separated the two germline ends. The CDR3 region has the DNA TGTGCCAGCAGCTTAGGCGTGTCTATGAACACTGAAGCTTTCTTT. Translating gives CASSLGVSMNTEAFF.

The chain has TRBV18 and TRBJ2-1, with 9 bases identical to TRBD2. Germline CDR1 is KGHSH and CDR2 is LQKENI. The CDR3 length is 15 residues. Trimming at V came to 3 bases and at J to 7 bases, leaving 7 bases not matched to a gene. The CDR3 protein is CASSPYSGGGNEQFF. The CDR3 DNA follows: TGTGCCAGCTCACCCTATAGCGGGGGAGGGAATGAGCAGTTCTTC. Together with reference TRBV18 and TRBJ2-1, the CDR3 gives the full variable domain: NAGVMQNPRHLVRRRGQEARLRCSPMKGHSHVYWYRQLPEEGLKFMVYLQKENIIDESGMPKERFSAEFPKEGPSILRIQQVVRGDSAAYFCASSPYSGGGNEQFFGPGTRLTVL.

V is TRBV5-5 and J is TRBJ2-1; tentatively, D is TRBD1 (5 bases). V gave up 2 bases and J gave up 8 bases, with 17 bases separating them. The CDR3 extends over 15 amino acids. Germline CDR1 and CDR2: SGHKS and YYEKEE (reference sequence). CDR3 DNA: TGTGCCAGCAGCTTCCCACTGACAGAGGCCGATGAGCAGTTCTTC. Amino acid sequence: CASSFPLTEADEQFF.

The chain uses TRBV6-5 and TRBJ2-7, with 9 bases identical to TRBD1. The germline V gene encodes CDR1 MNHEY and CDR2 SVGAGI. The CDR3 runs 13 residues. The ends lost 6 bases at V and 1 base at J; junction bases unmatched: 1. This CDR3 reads CASRGQGSYEQYF. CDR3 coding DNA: TGTGCCAGCAGGGGACAGGGATCCTACGAGCAGTACTTC.